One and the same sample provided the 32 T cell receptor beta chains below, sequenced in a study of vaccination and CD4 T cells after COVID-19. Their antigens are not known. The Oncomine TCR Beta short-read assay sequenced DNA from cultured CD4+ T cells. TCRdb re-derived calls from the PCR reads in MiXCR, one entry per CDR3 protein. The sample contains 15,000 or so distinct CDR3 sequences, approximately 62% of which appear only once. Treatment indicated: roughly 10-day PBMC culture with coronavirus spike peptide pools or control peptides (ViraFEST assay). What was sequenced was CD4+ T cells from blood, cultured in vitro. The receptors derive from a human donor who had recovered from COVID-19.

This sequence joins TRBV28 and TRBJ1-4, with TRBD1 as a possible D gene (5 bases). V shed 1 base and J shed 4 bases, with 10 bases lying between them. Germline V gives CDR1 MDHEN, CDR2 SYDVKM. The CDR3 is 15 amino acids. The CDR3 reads CASSLSGEGNEKLFF. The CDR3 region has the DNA TGTGCCAGCAGTTTATCGGGGGAGGGTAATGAAAAACTGTTTTTT. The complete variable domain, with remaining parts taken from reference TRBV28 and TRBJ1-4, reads DVKVTQSSRYLVKRTGEKVFLECVQDMDHENMFWYRQDPGLGLRLIYFSYDVKMKEKGDIPEGYSVSREKKERFSLILESASTNQTSMYLCASSLSGEGNEKLFFGSGTQLSVL.

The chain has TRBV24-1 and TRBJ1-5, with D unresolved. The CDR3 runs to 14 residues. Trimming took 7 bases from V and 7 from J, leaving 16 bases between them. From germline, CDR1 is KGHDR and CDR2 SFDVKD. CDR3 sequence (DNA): TGTGCCACCAGCGAGGCGAACGGGGTGCAGCCCCAGCATTTT. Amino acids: CATSEANGVQPQHF.

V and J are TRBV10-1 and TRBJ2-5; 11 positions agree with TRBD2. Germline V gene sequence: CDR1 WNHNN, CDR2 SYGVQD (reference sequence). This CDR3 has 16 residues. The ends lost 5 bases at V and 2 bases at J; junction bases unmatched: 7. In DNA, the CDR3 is TGCGCCAGCAGTACTAGCGGGAGAGGGGAACAAGAGACCCAGTACTTC. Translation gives CASSTSGRGEQETQYF.

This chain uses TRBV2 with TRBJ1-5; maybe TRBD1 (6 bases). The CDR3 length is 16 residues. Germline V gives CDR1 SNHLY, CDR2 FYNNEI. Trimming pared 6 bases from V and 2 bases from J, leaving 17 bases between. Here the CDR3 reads CASRGADGGGNQPQHF. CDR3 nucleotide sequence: TGTGCCAGCAGGGGGGCGGACGGAGGGGGCAATCAGCCCCAGCATTTT.

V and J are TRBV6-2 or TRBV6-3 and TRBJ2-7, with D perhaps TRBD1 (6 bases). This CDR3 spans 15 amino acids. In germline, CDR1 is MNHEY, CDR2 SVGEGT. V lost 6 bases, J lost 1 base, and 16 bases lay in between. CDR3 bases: TGTGCCAGCAGACCGACAGGTGGAGGTTCCTACGAGCAGTACTTC. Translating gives CASRPTGGGSYEQYF.

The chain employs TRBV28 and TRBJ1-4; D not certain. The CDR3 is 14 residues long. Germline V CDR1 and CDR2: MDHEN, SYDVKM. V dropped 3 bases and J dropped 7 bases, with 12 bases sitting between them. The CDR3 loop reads CASSFTGVGEKLFF. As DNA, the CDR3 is TGTGCCAGCAGTTTTACTGGGGTTGGTGAAAAACTGTTTTTT. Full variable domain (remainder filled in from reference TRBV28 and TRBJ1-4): DVKVTQSSRYLVKRTGEKVFLECVQDMDHENMFWYRQDPGLGLRLIYFSYDVKMKEKGDIPEGYSVSREKKERFSLILESASTNQTSMYLCASSFTGVGEKLFFGSGTQLSVL.

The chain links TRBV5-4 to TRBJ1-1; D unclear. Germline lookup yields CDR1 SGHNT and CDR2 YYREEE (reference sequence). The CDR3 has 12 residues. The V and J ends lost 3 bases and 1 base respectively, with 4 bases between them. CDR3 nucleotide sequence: TGTGCCAGCAGCTGGGAGAACACTGAAGCTTTCTTT. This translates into CASSWENTEAFF.

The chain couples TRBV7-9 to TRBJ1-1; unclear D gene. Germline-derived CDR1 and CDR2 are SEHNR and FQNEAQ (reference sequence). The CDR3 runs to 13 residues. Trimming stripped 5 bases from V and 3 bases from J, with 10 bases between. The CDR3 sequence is CASSVGFDTEAFF. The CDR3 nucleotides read TGTGCCAGCAGCGTAGGATTTGACACTGAAGCTTTCTTT.

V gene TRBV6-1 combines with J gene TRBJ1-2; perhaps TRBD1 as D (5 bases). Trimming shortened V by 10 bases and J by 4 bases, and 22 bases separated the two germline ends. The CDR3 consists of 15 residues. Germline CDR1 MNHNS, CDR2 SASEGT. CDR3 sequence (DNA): TGTGCCACCAAAAGGACGGGGCCGAGCGGCTATGGCTACACCTTC. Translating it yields CATKRTGPSGYGYTF.

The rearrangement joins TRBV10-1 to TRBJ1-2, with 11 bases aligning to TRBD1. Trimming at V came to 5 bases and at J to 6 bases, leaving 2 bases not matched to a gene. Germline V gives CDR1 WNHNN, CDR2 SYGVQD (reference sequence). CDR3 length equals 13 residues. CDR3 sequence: CASSLDRGHGYTF. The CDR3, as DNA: TGCGCCAGCAGTCTGGACAGGGGGCATGGCTACACCTTC.

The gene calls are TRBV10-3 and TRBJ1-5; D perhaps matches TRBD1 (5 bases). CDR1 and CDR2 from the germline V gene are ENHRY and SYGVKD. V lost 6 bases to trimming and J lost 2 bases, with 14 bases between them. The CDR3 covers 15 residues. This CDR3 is CAISDERGGNQPQHF. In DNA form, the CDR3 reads TGTGCCATCAGCGACGAGAGGGGAGGCAATCAGCCCCAGCATTTT.

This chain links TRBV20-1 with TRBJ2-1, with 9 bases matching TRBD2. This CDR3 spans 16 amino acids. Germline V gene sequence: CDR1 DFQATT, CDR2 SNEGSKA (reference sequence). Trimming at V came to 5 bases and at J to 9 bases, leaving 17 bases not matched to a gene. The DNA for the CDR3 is TGCAGTGCTCGAAGACTAGCGGAAATCTCGGGGGGTGAGCAGTTCTTC. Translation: CSARRLAEISGGEQFF.

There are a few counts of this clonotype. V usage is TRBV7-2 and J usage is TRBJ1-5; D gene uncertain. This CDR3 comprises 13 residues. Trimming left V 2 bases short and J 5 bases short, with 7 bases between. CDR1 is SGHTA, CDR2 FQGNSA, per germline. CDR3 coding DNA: TGTGCCAGCAGCTTAAAATCAGATCAGCCCCAGCATTTT. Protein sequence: CASSLKSDQPQHF. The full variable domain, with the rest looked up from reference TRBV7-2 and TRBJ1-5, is GAGVSQSPSNKVTEKGKDVELRCDPISGHTALYWYRQSLGQGLEFLIYFQGNSAPDKSGLPSDRFSAERTGGSVSTLTIQRTQQEDSAVYLCASSLKSDQPQHFGDGTRLSIL.

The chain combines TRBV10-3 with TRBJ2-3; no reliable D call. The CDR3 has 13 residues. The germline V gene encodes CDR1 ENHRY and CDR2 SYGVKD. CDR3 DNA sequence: TGTGCTACCCGAAGAGAGACGGCAGATACGCAGTATTTT. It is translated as CATRRETADTQYF.

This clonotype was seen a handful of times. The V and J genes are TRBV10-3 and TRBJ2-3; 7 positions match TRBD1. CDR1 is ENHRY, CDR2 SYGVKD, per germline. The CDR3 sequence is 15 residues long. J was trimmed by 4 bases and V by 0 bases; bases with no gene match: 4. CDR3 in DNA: TGTGCCATCAGTGAGTCGACTCAGGGGGCAGATACGCAGTATTTT. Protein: CAISESTQGADTQYF.

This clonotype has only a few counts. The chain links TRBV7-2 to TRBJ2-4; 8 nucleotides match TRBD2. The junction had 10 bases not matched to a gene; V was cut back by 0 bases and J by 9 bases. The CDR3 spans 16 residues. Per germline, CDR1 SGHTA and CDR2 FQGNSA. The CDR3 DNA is TGTGCCAGCAGCTTAGCGACTAGCGATGCTCAGAGCATTCAGTACTTC. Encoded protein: CASSLATSDAQSIQYF.

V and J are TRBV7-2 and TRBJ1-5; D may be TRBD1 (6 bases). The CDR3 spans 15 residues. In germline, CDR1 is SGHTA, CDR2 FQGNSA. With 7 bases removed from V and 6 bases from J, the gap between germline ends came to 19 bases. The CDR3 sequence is CASTNRESGPQPQHF. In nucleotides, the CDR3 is TGTGCCAGCACCAACAGGGAGTCCGGGCCTCAGCCCCAGCATTTT. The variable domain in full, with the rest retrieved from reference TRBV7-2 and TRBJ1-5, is GAGVSQSPSNKVTEKGKDVELRCDPISGHTALYWYRQSLGQGLEFLIYFQGNSAPDKSGLPSDRFSAERTGGSVSTLTIQRTQQEDSAVYLCASTNRESGPQPQHFGDGTRLSIL.

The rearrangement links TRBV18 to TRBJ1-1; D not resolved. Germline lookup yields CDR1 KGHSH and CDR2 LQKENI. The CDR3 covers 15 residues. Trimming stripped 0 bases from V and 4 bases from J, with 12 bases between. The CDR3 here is CASSPPSASFTEAFF. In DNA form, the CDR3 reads TGTGCCAGCTCACCACCGTCAGCGAGCTTCACTGAAGCTTTCTTT.

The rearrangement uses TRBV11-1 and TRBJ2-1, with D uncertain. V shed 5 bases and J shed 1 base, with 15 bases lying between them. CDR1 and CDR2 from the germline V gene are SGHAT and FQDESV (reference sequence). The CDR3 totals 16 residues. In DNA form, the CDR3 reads TGTGCCAGCAGCCCAGAGGATTGGGCGTCCTACAATGAGCAGTTCTTC. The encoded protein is CASSPEDWASYNEQFF.

CDR3 region: CASSENLAGSSYEQYF. CDR3 sequence (DNA): TGTGCCAGCAGCGAAAATCTAGCGGGTAGCTCCTACGAGCAGTACTTC. The chain employs TRBV3-1 and TRBJ2-7, with 8 bases aligning to TRBD2. The CDR3 consists of 16 residues. V trimming: 5 bases; J trimming: 0 bases; junction bases outside the gene matches: 9. Germline CDR1 is LGHDT and CDR2 is YNNKEL (reference sequence).

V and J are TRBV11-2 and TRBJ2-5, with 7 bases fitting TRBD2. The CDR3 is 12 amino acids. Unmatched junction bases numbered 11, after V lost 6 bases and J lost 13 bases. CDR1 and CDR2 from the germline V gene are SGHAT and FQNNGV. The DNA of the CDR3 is TGTGCCAGCAGTTGTCGTAGGACTAGGCGGTACTTC. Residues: CASSCRRTRRYF. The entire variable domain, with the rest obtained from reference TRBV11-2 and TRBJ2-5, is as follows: EAGVAQSPRYKIIEKRQSVAFWCNPISGHATLYWYQQILGQGPKLLIQFQNNGVVDDSQLPKDRFSAERLKGVDSTLKIQPAKLEDSAVYLCASSCRRTRRYFGPGTRLLVL.

CDR3 amino acids: CSATEGSYNSPLHF. Written as DNA, the CDR3 is TGCAGTGCTACCGAGGGCAGTTATAATTCACCCCTCCACTTT. The genes are TRBV20-1 and TRBJ1-6; D is unclear. Trimming stripped 4 bases from V and 4 bases from J, with 11 bases between. CDR3 length equals 14 residues. Germline CDR1 DFQATT, CDR2 SNEGSKA (reference sequence).

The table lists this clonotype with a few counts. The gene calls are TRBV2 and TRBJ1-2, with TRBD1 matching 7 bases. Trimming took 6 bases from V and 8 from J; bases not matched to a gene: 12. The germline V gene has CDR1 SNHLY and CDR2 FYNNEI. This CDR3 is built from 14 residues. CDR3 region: CASRGDSSTRGYTF. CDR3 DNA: TGTGCCAGCAGGGGGGACAGTTCCACCCGGGGCTACACCTTC.

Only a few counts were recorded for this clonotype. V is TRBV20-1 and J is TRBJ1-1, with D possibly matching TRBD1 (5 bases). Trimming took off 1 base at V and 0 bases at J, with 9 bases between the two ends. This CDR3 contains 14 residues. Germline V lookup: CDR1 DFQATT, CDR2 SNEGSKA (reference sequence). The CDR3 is CSARVGTVNTEAFF. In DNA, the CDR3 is TGCAGTGCTAGAGTGGGGACGGTGAACACTGAAGCTTTCTTT.

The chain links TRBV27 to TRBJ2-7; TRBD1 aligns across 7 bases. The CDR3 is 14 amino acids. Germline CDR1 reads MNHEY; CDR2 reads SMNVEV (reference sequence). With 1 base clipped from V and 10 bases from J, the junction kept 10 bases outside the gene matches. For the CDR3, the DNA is TGTGCCAGCAGTTTATTCCCTTCCACAGGGGTCCAGTACTTC. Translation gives CASSLFPSTGVQYF.

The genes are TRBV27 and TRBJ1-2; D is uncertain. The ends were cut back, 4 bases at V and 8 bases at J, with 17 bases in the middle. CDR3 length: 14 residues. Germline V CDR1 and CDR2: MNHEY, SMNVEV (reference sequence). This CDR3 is CASSSRRLRLGYTF. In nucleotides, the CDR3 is TGTGCCAGCAGTTCCCGCAGGTTGCGTCTGGGCTACACCTTC.

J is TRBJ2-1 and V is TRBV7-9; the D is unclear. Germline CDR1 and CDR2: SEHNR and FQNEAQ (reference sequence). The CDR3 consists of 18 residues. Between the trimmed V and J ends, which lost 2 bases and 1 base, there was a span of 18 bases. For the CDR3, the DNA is TGTGCCAGCAGCTTACGATCCGGAAGGTTAAGATCCTACAATGAGCAGTTCTTC. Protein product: CASSLRSGRLRSYNEQFF.

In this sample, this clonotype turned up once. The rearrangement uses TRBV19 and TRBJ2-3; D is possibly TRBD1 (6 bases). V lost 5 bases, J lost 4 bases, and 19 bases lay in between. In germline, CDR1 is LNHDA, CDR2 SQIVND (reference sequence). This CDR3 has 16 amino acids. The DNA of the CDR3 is TGTGCCAGTAGTGCGGACAGTTTCTTGGGGTCAGATACGCAGTATTTT. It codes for CASSADSFLGSDTQYF.

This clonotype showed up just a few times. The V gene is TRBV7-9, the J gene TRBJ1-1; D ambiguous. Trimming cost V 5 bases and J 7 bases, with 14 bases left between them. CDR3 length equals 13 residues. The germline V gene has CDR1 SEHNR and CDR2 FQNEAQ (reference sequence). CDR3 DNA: TGTGCCAGCAGCACCCAACGGGAAGTTGAAGCTTTCTTT. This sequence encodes CASSTQREVEAFF.

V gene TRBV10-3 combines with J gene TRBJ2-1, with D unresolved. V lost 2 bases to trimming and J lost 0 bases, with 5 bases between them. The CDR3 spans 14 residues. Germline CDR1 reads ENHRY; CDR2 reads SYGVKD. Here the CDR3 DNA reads TGTGCCATCAGTGAGAAAATCTCCTACAATGAGCAGTTCTTC. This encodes CAISEKISYNEQFF.

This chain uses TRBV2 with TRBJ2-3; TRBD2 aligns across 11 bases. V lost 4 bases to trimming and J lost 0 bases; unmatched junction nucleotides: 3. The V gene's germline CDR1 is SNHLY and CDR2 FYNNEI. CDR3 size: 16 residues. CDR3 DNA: TGTGCCAGCAGTGTACTAGCGGGAGCTAGCACAGATACGCAGTATTTT. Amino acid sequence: CASSVLAGASTDTQYF.

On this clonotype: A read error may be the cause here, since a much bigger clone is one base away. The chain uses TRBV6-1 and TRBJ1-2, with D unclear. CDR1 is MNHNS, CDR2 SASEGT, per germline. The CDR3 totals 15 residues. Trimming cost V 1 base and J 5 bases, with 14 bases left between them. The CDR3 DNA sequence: TGTGCCAGCAGTGAAGGGGTCAGACGGCCGTATGGCTACACCTTC. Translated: CASSEGVRRPYGYTF.